The sequence of this T cell receptor beta chain was determined in a study of shared clonotypes between healthy human individuals (dated by TCRdb to the early 2020s). As for the study more broadly: The cohort comprised a couple of women and a few men aged 18 to 49 years. For each donor, CD4 naive and CD4 memory were each run on three plates, CD8 naive on two plates, and CD8 memory on one plate. The study deeply sequenced blood TCR repertoires of about five healthy adults to estimate repertoire size and the extent of clonotype sharing between individuals. To increase sequencing depth and limit assay-specific biases, different laboratories used diverse techniques to prepare libraries and sequence TCR repertoires. Leukapheresis yielded between about 0.94 and 8.9 billion PBMCs per donor. Paper-wide results and their limitations: Sampling was limited to blood, and TCR repertoires in tissue likely differ from TCR repertoires in blood. Naive subsets generally had larger estimated clonotype richness than memory subsets. Based on pairwise subsampling, the degree of clonotype sharing among donors was expected to be affected by sequencing depth. Across four donors, about 5.2% of naive CD4, over 3% of naive CD8, approximately 2.5% of memory CD4, and approximately 0.4% of memory CD8 clonotypes were shared. Even with the large sequencing depth, rarefaction of the sorted-subset datasets indicated that sequencing was incomplete. Compared with non-shared clonotypes, the clonotypes found in all four sorted-subset donors had higher generation probabilities. The small number of donors limited the genetic and exposure-history diversity represented.

TCR CDR3 regions were amplified from genomic DNA by multiplex PCR using the deep immunoSEQ assay. Extracted genomic DNA from each cell subset was distributed evenly across all wells of several immunoSEQ 96-well plates, and each plate was treated as a replicate. For sorted subsets, roughly 200 ng of genomic DNA, equivalent to 30,000 or so T cell genomes, went into each replicate PCR. Purified libraries were quantified with a Qubit 3.0 fluorometer, sized on a Bioanalyzer 2100, and re-quantified with the KAPA Library Quantification kit. Each immunoSEQ 96-well plate was sequenced on its own single-read 150-cycle Illumina NextSeq 550 flow cell. As for the authors' bioinformatics: Because the immunoSEQ output held only junctional sequences and lacked quality scores, the filtering could not match the filtering applied to full-length reads. To assign V/J genes and CDR3, sequences were annotated using PyIR, a Python wrapper for IgBLAST v1.9, with IMGT germline references. Any read was removed if the V/J assignment was weak (E-value above 1e-6), the CDR3 was missing, or the read contained stop codons, out-of-frame junctions, or ambiguous translated residues. V3J clonotypes were defined as sequences sharing an identical inferred V gene, J gene, and CDR3 amino acid sequence. Percentage overlap between repertoires was computed as shared unique clonotypes divided by the size of the smaller repertoire. Richness of each repertoire was evaluated using RTK rarefaction, the Chao1 estimator, and Recon v2.1 estimates of unobserved clonotypes. Generation probabilities for all TCRbeta clonotypes obtained by the gDNA method from a handful of donors were computed using OLGA. TCRdb holds this immuneACCESS table with in-frame rearrangements only. Some clones are missing; in checked studies, unresolved V genes explain under half, and the rest has no known cause. D and trimming were read from the DNA, whereas the V and J calls and clone size are those reported in that table. The sample has about 2 million clones on record, 85% to 95% of them singletons. 0.85% to 1.2% of the sample is in the top ten clones.

Notes on this clone: Its antigen remains undetermined. Nothing much larger sits one base from this clone, and base qualities are not available.

CD8 naive samples were obtained by positive selection for CCR7 among CD45RO-negative cells, yielding a CD45RA+CCR7+ population from which TemRA cells were excluded. The donors were healthy, HIV-negative adults who had no recently reported acute infections or vaccinations. Only Caucasian adults living in Nashville, Tennessee, USA were represented among the donors. After blood collection by leukapheresis, PBMCs were isolated using Ficoll-Histopaque density gradient centrifugation and then cryopreserved in the vapor phase of liquid nitrogen. Purity and quantity of every magnetically sorted T cell population were checked by analytical flow cytometry. From each sorted fraction, genomic DNA was isolated and quantified by UV absorbance on a Nanodrop 2000c. V is trimmed back by 4 bases and J by 6 bases, and the junction contains 9 bases that no gene match accounts for. The germline V gene gives CDR1 as SGHRS and CDR2 as YFSETQ. The CDR3, cysteine through phenylalanine, is 15 amino acids long. The entry retains the CDR3 DNA only, 45 bases that are in frame from base 1.

The clonotype originates from a young man in good health. The material sequenced was naive CD8+ T cells sorted from blood. The cell subset or site label of this sample denotes: CD45RA+CCR7+. The rearranged chain carries TRBV5-1 and TRBJ2-1, and TRBD2 matches 8 of the central bases. The nucleotide sequence reads TGCGCCAGCAGCCTGTGGATAGCGGGATCCAATGAGCAGTTCTTC. This translates into CASSLWIAGSNEQFF. Beyond the CDR3, the reference TRBV5-1 and TRBJ2-1 genes provide the residues; the full variable domain reads: KAGVTQTPRYLIKTRGQQVTLSCSPISGHRSVSWYQQTPGQGLQFLFEYFSETQRNKGNFPGRFSGRQFSNSRSEMNVSTLELGDSALYLCASSLWIAGSNEQFFGPGTRLTVL.